This T cell receptor beta chain was identified in a study of blood T cell repertoires in COVID-19. The J segment lost 2 bases and the V segment lost 1 base, leaving 7 bases of the junction unmatched. CDR1 is LGHDT and CDR2 is YNNKEL in the germline V gene (reference sequence). The CDR3 loop spans 16 amino acids. Libraries were prepared by immunoSEQ multiplex PCR; TCRdb keeps only in-frame clonotypes and omits some of them. The sample yields about 32,000 clones, 87% seen once. Material for sequencing was peripheral blood. This chain connects TRBV3-1 (or the pseudogene TRBV3-2) to TRBJ2-5; TRBD2 aligns across 7 bases. This receptor was identified in a man in his fifties with active or convalescent COVID-19. The CDR3 DNA reads TGTGCCAGCAGCCAAGTGCGGCTAGCGGTACAAGAGACCCAGTACTTC. It translates to CASSQVRLAVQETQYF.